The 26 T cell receptor beta chains presented below share a single source sample, sequenced in a study of vaccination and CD4 T cells after COVID-19. These receptors have no identified antigens. Researchers used the Oncomine TCR Beta short-read assay to sequence DNA from cultured CD4+ T cells. TCRdb ran MiXCR on the PCR reads and lists one entry per CDR3 protein. The sample includes about 6,800 distinct CDR3 sequences, 65% to 75% seen only once; the top ten take about 16%. The treatment is: roughly 10-day PBMC culture with coronavirus spike peptide pools or control peptides (ViraFEST assay). Sequencing was carried out using CD4+ T cells from blood, cultured in vitro. The receptor set was obtained from a human donor who had recovered from COVID-19.

In DNA form, the CDR3 reads TGTGCCAGTAGTCCGGGGTGGACGGTTTATAATTCACCCCTCCACTTT. This translates into CASSPGWTVYNSPLHF. The rearrangement uses TRBV19 and TRBJ1-6; no firm D call. The V and J ends lost 5 bases and 4 bases respectively, with 15 bases between them. CDR3 size: 16 residues. Germline V gives CDR1 LNHDA, CDR2 SQIVND (reference sequence).

The chain has TRBV27 and TRBJ1-6; the match to TRBD1 covers 7 bases. The CDR3 runs to 16 residues. With V trimmed by 4 bases and J by 8 bases, 11 bases remained unmatched. Germline CDR1 MNHEY, CDR2 SMNVEV (reference sequence). The CDR3 sequence is CASSSGRQGPYSPLHF. CDR3 nucleotides: TGTGCCAGCAGTTCAGGCCGACAGGGACCCTATTCACCCCTCCACTTT.

A few counts support this clonotype. This chain joins TRBV6-1 and TRBJ1-5; the D is unclear. V was trimmed by 8 bases and J by 3 bases, leaving 17 bases between them. The CDR3 runs 15 residues. The germline CDR1 and CDR2 sequences are MNHNS and SASEGT. The CDR3 DNA reads as TGTGCCAGCGGCAGCCCCGGACCTCTCAATCAGCCCCAGCATTTT. It codes for CASGSPGPLNQPQHF.

V and J are TRBV24-1 and TRBJ1-5; D possibly corresponds to TRBD1 (6 bases). Germline CDR1 KGHDR, CDR2 SFDVKD. The CDR3 is 14 amino acids. Trimming shortened V by 3 bases and J by 5 bases, and 10 bases separated the two germline ends. CDR3 nucleotide sequence: TGTGCCACCAGTGATGGATCAGGGGATCAGCCCCAGCATTTT. Translation: CATSDGSGDQPQHF.

In nucleotides, the CDR3 is TGCAGCCGGCAGGGGGGGTCGGGGGAGACCCAGTACTTC. Amino acids: CSRQGGSGETQYF. The gene calls are TRBV20-1 and TRBJ2-5; D tentatively fits TRBD1 or TRBD2 (7 bases each). The CDR3 has 13 residues. The germline V gene has CDR1 DFQATT and CDR2 SNEGSKA (reference sequence).

The chain couples TRBV27 to TRBJ1-2; D not resolved. This CDR3 region has 13 residues. Trimming shortened V by 2 bases and J by 3 bases, and 7 bases separated the two germline ends. Per the germline V gene, CDR1 is MNHEY and CDR2 is SMNVEV (reference sequence). CDR3 sequence reads: CASSLHGYYGYTF. The DNA of the CDR3 is TGTGCCAGCAGTTTACACGGGTACTATGGCTACACCTTC.

The V call is TRBV20-1, the J call TRBJ2-3; no firm D call. Trimming cost V 6 bases and J 0 bases, with 10 bases left between them. This CDR3 comprises 13 residues. The germline V gene has CDR1 DFQATT and CDR2 SNEGSKA (reference sequence). The CDR3 is CSALIRSTDTQYF. The CDR3 nucleotides read TGCAGTGCCCTCATTCGGAGCACAGATACGCAGTATTTT.

The V gene is TRBV7-2, the J gene TRBJ1-1, with 8 nucleotides matching TRBD1. Germline CDR1 SGHTA, CDR2 FQGNSA. CDR3 length: 13 amino acids. The V and J ends lost 11 bases and 0 bases, in that order; junction bases with no gene match: 5. This CDR3 is CAARTGMNTEAFF. The CDR3 bases are TGTGCCGCGCGGACAGGGATGAACACTGAAGCTTTCTTT.

The V and J genes are TRBV2 and TRBJ1-1, with TRBD1 identical over 9 bases. Germline values: CDR1 SNHLY, CDR2 FYNNEI. The CDR3 spans 12 residues. V lost 6 bases and J lost 11; bases outside the gene matches: 7. CDR3: CASSGDRGWAFF. The CDR3 nucleotides read TGTGCCAGCAGCGGTGACAGGGGGTGGGCTTTCTTT.

J is TRBJ1-5 and V is TRBV20-1; TRBD1 is a possible D gene (5 bases). CDR1 and CDR2 (germline): DFQATT, SNEGSKA (reference sequence). This CDR3 is 12 amino acids long. V was clipped by 6 bases and J by 2 bases, with 8 bases between them. The CDR3, as DNA: TGCAGTGCAGCCAGGGGCAATCAGCCCCAGCATTTT. Translated: CSAARGNQPQHF.

The rearrangement joins TRBV7-2 to TRBJ1-2, with 9 bases identical to TRBD1. CDR1 SGHTA and CDR2 FQGNSA come from the germline V gene. Trimming cost V 4 bases and J 4 bases; bases outside gene matches: 13. The CDR3 has 17 residues. The CDR3 coding sequence is TGTGCCAGCAGCTACGGGACAGGGTCTTCGTTCACCTATGGCTACACCTTC. Protein product: CASSYGTGSSFTYGYTF. The variable domain in full, with the rest retrieved from reference TRBV7-2 and TRBJ1-2, is GAGVSQSPSNKVTEKGKDVELRCDPISGHTALYWYRQSLGQGLEFLIYFQGNSAPDKSGLPSDRFSAERTGGSVSTLTIQRTQQEDSAVYLCASSYGTGSSFTYGYTFGSGTRLTVV.

The chain links TRBV7-9 to TRBJ1-1; 8 bases map to TRBD1. Germline CDR1 SEHNR, CDR2 FQNEAQ (reference sequence). V shed 3 bases, J shed 5 bases, and the junction held 2 bases outside the gene matches. The CDR3 has 13 residues. As DNA, the CDR3 is TGTGCCAGCAGCTTGACAGGGGTGACTGAAGCTTTCTTT. This encodes CASSLTGVTEAFF.

This clonotype was picked up a small number of times. The genes are TRBV7-2 and TRBJ2-2; D remains unclear. There are 14 residues in the CDR3. Trimming shortened V by 1 base and J by 3 bases, and 6 bases separated the two germline ends. Germline-derived CDR1 and CDR2 are SGHTA and FQGNSA. CDR3 coding DNA: TGTGCCAGCAGCTTAGTAAGAGACACCGGGGAGCTGTTTTTT. Protein sequence: CASSLVRDTGELFF.

About this clonotype itself: Compared with germline, one end of the junction differs, possibly owing to a read error. The chain has TRBV20-1 and TRBJ2-7; 10 nucleotides line up with TRBD2. This CDR3 comprises 16 residues. Germline V lookup: CDR1 DFQATT, CDR2 SNEGSKA (reference sequence). The CDR3 loop reads CSARGLAGVKSYEQYF. DNA of the CDR3: TGCAGTGCCAGAGGGCTAGCGGGAGTTAAATCTTACGAGCAGTACTTC.

V gene TRBV20-1 combines with J gene TRBJ2-5; D might be TRBD2 (5 bases). The CDR3 covers 13 residues. Looked up from germline, CDR1 is DFQATT and CDR2 is SNEGSKA (reference sequence). Trimming removed 3 bases at V and 5 bases at J, with 13 bases between. In DNA form, the CDR3 reads TGCAGTGCTAGCGGGAATCGTCCGGAGACCCAGTACTTC. Protein sequence: CSASGNRPETQYF.

This rearrangement joins TRBV18 to TRBJ1-2; D is perhaps TRBD1 (6 bases). This CDR3 comprises 14 residues. The germline V gene has CDR1 KGHSH and CDR2 LQKENI. The V and J ends lost 3 bases and 2 bases respectively, with 10 bases between them. The CDR3 nucleotides read TGTGCCAGCTCACCGACGACAGGAAACTATGGCTACACCTTC. This codes for CASSPTTGNYGYTF.

V and J are TRBV21-1 and TRBJ1-2; TRBD1, as called in the table, went unchecked against the DNA. TRBV21-1 corresponds to a pseudogene. The CDR3 is 13 amino acids. Written as DNA, the CDR3 is TGTGCCAGCAGCACTGGGGGCAACTATGGCTACACCTTC. It encodes CASSTGGNYGYTF.

This clonotype was detected once. CDR3 amino acids: CASRWGQGTYEQYF. The CDR3 coding sequence is TGTGCCAGCAGGTGGGGACAGGGGACCTACGAGCAGTACTTC. The chain links TRBV6-2 or TRBV6-3 to TRBJ2-7; the match to TRBD1 covers 10 bases. This CDR3 region has 14 residues. V trimming: 6 bases; J trimming: 2 bases; junction bases outside the gene matches: 4. Per the germline V gene, CDR1 is MNHEY and CDR2 is SVGEGT.

This chain connects TRBV20-1 to TRBJ2-7, with TRBD1 matching over 7 bases. With V trimmed by 3 bases and J by 3 bases, 8 bases remained unmatched. The CDR3 covers 14 residues. The germline gives CDR1 DFQATT, CDR2 SNEGSKA (reference sequence). In DNA form, the CDR3 reads TGCAGTGCTAGCGATCCGGGACAGAACTACGAGCAGTACTTC. The encoded protein is CSASDPGQNYEQYF.

The J gene is TRBJ2-6, the V gene TRBV7-3; unclear D gene. The CDR3 runs to 13 residues. V lost 2 bases and J lost 3, with 2 bases in between. The germline V gene encodes CDR1 SGHTA and CDR2 FQGTGA. The DNA for the CDR3 is TGTGCCAGCAGCTTAGTTGGGGCCAACGTCCTGACTTTC. Translating gives CASSLVGANVLTF.

The chain has TRBV15 and TRBJ2-3, with TRBD2 identical over 9 bases. V shed 3 bases and J 1 base; nucleotides not matched to a gene: 2. The CDR3 runs 15 residues. The germline V gene encodes CDR1 LNHNV and CDR2 YYDKDF (reference sequence). The CDR3 nucleotides read TGTGCCACCAGCAGGCGGACTAGCGGCACAGATACGCAGTATTTT. As protein: CATSRRTSGTDTQYF.

This clonotype was counted a few times. The rearrangement uses TRBV24-1 and TRBJ2-5; 11 nucleotides agree with TRBD1. Trimming at V came to 3 bases and at J to 5 bases, leaving 7 bases not matched to a gene. The germline CDR1 and CDR2 sequences are KGHDR and SFDVKD. This CDR3 region has 16 residues. The CDR3 DNA is TGTGCCACCAGTGATCCGGGGACAGGGGGTCTGGAGACCCAGTACTTC. As protein: CATSDPGTGGLETQYF.

The chain has TRBV20-1 and TRBJ1-2; D remains unclear. V was clipped by 7 bases and J by 4 bases, with 16 bases between them. CDR1 is DFQATT and CDR2 is SNEGSKA in the germline V gene (reference sequence). This CDR3 contains 13 residues. This CDR3 is CSVTSGSGYGYTF. The DNA of the CDR3 is TGCAGTGTGACCTCCGGGAGCGGCTATGGCTACACCTTC.

V gene TRBV24-1 combines with J gene TRBJ2-7, with TRBD1 matching over 9 bases. This CDR3 comprises 14 residues. Germline V gene data show CDR1 as KGHDR and CDR2 as SFDVKD. The V segment lost 5 bases and the J segment 0 bases; nucleotides outside the gene matches: 1. CDR3 in amino acids: CATSAGQGSYEQYF. CDR3 DNA sequence: TGTGCCACCAGTGCGGGACAGGGCTCCTACGAGCAGTACTTC.

The V call is TRBV7-6, the J call TRBJ1-2; 7 bases map to TRBD1. This CDR3 spans 13 amino acids. In germline, CDR1 is SGHVS, CDR2 FNYEAQ. The trim removed 6 bases at V and 4 bases at J, leaving 5 bases unmatched. CDR3 sequence: CASSPRGPYGYTF. CDR3 sequence (DNA): TGTGCCAGCAGTCCGAGGGGGCCCTATGGCTACACCTTC.

This chain uses TRBV6-1 with TRBJ2-6; 7 bases map to TRBD1. Trimming took 6 bases from V and 0 from J; bases not matched to a gene: 2. Germline V gene sequence: CDR1 MNHNS, CDR2 SASEGT. The CDR3 is 15 residues long. The CDR3 nucleotides are TGTGCCAGCAGGGACAGGACCTCTGGGGCCAACGTCCTGACTTTC. This gives the protein CASRDRTSGANVLTF.